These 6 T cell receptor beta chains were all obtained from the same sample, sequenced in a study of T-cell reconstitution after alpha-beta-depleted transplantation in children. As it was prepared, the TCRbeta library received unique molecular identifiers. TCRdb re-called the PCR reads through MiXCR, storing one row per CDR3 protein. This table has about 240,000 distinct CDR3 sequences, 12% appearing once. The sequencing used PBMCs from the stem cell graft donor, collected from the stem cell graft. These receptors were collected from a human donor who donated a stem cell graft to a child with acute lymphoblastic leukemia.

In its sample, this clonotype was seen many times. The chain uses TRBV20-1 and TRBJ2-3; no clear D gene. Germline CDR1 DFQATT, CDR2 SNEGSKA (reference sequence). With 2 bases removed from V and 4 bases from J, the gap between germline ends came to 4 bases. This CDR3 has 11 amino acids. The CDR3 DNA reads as TGCAGTGCTAGAATCTCAGATACGCAGTATTTT. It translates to CSARISDTQYF.

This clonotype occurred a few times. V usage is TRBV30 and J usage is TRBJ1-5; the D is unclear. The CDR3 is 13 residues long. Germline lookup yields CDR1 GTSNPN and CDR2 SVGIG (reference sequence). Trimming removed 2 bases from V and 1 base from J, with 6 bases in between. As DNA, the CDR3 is TGTGCCTGGAGTTTGGACAGCAATCAGCCCCAGCATTTT. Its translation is CAWSLDSNQPQHF.

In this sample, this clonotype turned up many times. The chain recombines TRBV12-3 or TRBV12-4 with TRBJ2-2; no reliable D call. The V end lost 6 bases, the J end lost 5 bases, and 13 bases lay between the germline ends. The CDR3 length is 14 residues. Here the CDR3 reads CASRIDGGTGELFF. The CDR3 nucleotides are TGTGCCAGCAGAATCGACGGTGGGACCGGGGAGCTGTTTTTT.

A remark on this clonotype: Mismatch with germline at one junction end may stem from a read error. The CDR3 loop reads CASSLDTGANGLTF. DNA of the CDR3: TGCGCCAGCAGCTTGGACACGGGGGCCAACGGCCTGACTTTC. The chain recombines TRBV5-1 with TRBJ2-6; D may match TRBD1 or TRBD2 (6 bases each). Germline CDR1 and CDR2: SGHRS and YFSETQ. The CDR3 loop spans 14 amino acids.

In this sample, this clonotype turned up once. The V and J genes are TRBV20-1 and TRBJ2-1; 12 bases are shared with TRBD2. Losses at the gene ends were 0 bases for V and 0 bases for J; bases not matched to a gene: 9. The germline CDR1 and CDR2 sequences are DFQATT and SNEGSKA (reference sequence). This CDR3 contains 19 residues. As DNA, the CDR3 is TGCAGTGCTAGAGATAGCCTAGCGGGAGGGCTGAGCTCCTACAATGAGCAGTTCTTC. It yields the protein CSARDSLAGGLSSYNEQFF.

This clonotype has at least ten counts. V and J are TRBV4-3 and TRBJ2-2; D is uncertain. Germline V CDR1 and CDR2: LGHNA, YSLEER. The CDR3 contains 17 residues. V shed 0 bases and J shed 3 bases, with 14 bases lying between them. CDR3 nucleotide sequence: TGCGCCAGCAGCCAAGAAATTTCAACTACAGACACCGGGGAGCTGTTTTTT. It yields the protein CASSQEISTTDTGELFF.